These 20 T cell receptor beta chains share one sample of origin, sequenced in a study of control samples from healthy donors and cancer patients. Using immunoSEQ multiplex PCR, the repertoire was profiled, and TCRdb retains in-frame clones only, with some absent. The sample has 150,000 to 200,000 clones; 90% to 95% are singletons. What was sequenced was PBMCs. Receptors originate from a man aged 55 to 70 with colorectal cancer.

This chain's CDR3 is CASSIRRDNSPLHF. In nucleotides, the CDR3 is TGTGCCAGTAGTATACGACGGGATAATTCACCCCTCCACTTT. The J gene is TRBJ1-6, the V gene TRBV19; no firm D call. The germline V gene has CDR1 LNHDA and CDR2 SQIVND (reference sequence). This CDR3 is 14 amino acids long. Trimming removed 2 bases from V and 5 bases from J, with 7 bases in between.

The rearrangement joins TRBV5-1 to TRBJ1-4, with D uncertain. CDR1 and CDR2 (germline): SGHRS, YFSETQ. V lost 6 bases, J lost 0 bases, and 9 bases lay in between. This CDR3 region has 14 residues. This CDR3 reads CASKDRATNEKLFF. In DNA form, the CDR3 reads TGCGCCAGCAAGGACCGTGCAACTAATGAAAAACTGTTTTTT.

This rearrangement joins TRBV30 to TRBJ2-3; 7 bases align to TRBD2. The V segment lost 4 bases and the J segment 8 bases; nucleotides outside the gene matches: 6. The CDR3 totals 12 residues. Germline loops: CDR1 GTSNPN, CDR2 SVGIG (reference sequence). As DNA, the CDR3 is TGTGCCTGGATCGGGGAGGGACTTACGCAGTATTTT. Translating gives CAWIGEGLTQYF.

This clone came up once. The chain recombines TRBV5-8 with TRBJ2-5, with 9 nucleotides matching TRBD1. Trimming at V came to 3 bases and at J to 5 bases, leaving 5 bases not matched to a gene. Germline values: CDR1 SGHTS, CDR2 YDEGEE. CDR3 length equals 14 residues. CDR3: CASSSNRGRETQYF. The CDR3, as DNA: TGTGCCAGCAGCTCGAACAGGGGGCGGGAGACCCAGTACTTC.

The chain recombines TRBV6-5 with TRBJ1-1; a possible D gene is TRBD1 (5 bases). The V gene's germline CDR1 is MNHEY and CDR2 SVGAGI. V lost 6 bases and J lost 11, with 16 bases in between. This CDR3 has 12 residues. The CDR3 DNA follows: TGTGCCAGCAGAGTGGGGGGGAATGTGGCTTTCTTT. It yields the protein CASRVGGNVAFF.

This chain uses TRBV4-3 with TRBJ2-7, with a weak D call TRBD2 (6 bases). Germline loops: CDR1 LGHNA, CDR2 YSLEER. Trimming stripped 0 bases from V and 3 bases from J, with 18 bases between. The CDR3 has 17 amino acids. CDR3 loop: CASSQDSEGMGVYEQYF. The DNA of the CDR3 is TGCGCCAGCAGCCAAGATTCGGAGGGAATGGGAGTCTACGAGCAGTACTTC.

Here the CDR3 reads CASSLSRVGSPLHF. CDR3 DNA: TGTGCCAGCAGTTTAAGCAGGGTGGGTTCACCCCTCCACTTT. This chain uses TRBV27 with TRBJ1-6; weak D call: TRBD1 (5 bases). V dropped 2 bases and J dropped 9 bases, with 11 bases sitting between them. The germline V gene encodes CDR1 MNHEY and CDR2 SMNVEV (reference sequence). This CDR3 region has 14 residues.

This clone was counted once. The chain uses TRBV5-6 and TRBJ1-2; 7 bases fit TRBD1. V lost 2 bases to trimming and J lost 4 bases; unmatched junction nucleotides: 8. This CDR3 is 15 amino acids long. The germline CDR1 and CDR2 sequences are SGHDT and YYEEEE. CDR3: CASSFSDRVAYGYTF. The CDR3 bases are TGTGCCAGCAGCTTCTCCGACAGGGTTGCCTATGGCTACACCTTC.

The table lists this clone with a count of one. DNA for the CDR3: TGTGCCAGCAGTTTATGGGGGGGATCGGGGCGCAGCTATGGCTACACCTTC. Translating it yields CASSLWGGSGRSYGYTF. This chain uses TRBV28 with TRBJ1-2; maybe TRBD1 (5 bases). CDR3 length: 17 residues. Germline V lookup: CDR1 MDHEN, CDR2 SYDVKM. V was pared by 0 bases and J by 4 bases, with 18 bases between.

This clone was seen only once. The rearrangement joins TRBV5-1 to TRBJ2-2; TRBD1 matches 8 bases. This CDR3 region has 16 residues. V dropped 3 bases and J dropped 1; count of bases not matched to a gene: 5. Germline CDR1 SGHRS, CDR2 YFSETQ. The CDR3 is CASSWLGTGNTGELFF. The CDR3 DNA sequence: TGCGCCAGCAGCTGGTTGGGGACAGGGAACACCGGGGAGCTGTTTTTT.

The V call is TRBV5-4, the J call TRBJ2-3; D gene ambiguous. The CDR3 consists of 12 residues. Trimming removed 0 bases from V and 6 bases from J, with 5 bases in between. Germline loops: CDR1 SGHNT, CDR2 YYREEE (reference sequence). CDR3 DNA sequence: TGTGCCAGCAGCTTGGGCCGGGATACGCAGTATTTT. Protein sequence: CASSLGRDTQYF.

This chain joins TRBV4-3 and TRBJ2-2; a weak D match, TRBD1 (6 bases). Germline-derived CDR1 and CDR2 are LGHNA and YSLEER. The CDR3 totals 15 residues. V was trimmed by 1 base and J by 4 bases, leaving 10 bases between them. CDR3 protein: CASSQGTAPTGELFF. Written as DNA, the CDR3 is TGCGCCAGCAGCCAAGGGACAGCTCCCACCGGGGAGCTGTTTTTT.

A few counts support this clone. This chain connects TRBV5-4 to TRBJ1-1; 8 nucleotides match TRBD1. Germline V gene data show CDR1 as SGHNT and CDR2 as YYREEE (reference sequence). V was pared by 4 bases and J by 1 base, with 3 bases of the junction left unmatched. The CDR3 consists of 14 residues. Here the CDR3 DNA reads TGTGCCAGCAGCGGGGACAGGACGAACACTGAAGCTTTCTTT. Protein sequence: CASSGDRTNTEAFF.

The chain employs TRBV9 and TRBJ2-3, with D uncertain. From germline, CDR1 is SGDLS and CDR2 YYNGEE. This CDR3 has 13 amino acids. Trimming cost V 4 bases and J 1 base, with 7 bases left between them. CDR3 DNA sequence: TGTGCCAGCAGCACCAGCGGCACAGATACGCAGTATTTT. It specifies CASSTSGTDTQYF.

The chain uses TRBV5-1 and TRBJ2-5, with a tentative D call TRBD1 (5 bases). The germline CDR1 and CDR2 sequences are SGHRS and YFSETQ. The CDR3 is 14 residues long. The V gene lost 5 bases and the J gene lost 2 bases, with 13 bases spanning the gap. CDR3 bases: TGCGCCAGCAGTTTACGACAGCAGCAAGAGACCCAGTACTTC. Its protein product is CASSLRQQQETQYF.

The chain combines TRBV21-1 with TRBJ2-2; the DNA was not used to check the table's D call, TRBD2. TRBV21-1 is listed as a pseudogene. The CDR3 has 14 amino acids. CDR3 protein: CASSNTSGTGELFF. Here the CDR3 DNA reads TGTGCCAGCAGCAACACTAGCGGTACCGGGGAGCTGTTTTTT.

The chain recombines TRBV6-5 with TRBJ1-1, with TRBD1 as a possible D gene (6 bases). The CDR3 runs to 14 residues. Germline values: CDR1 MNHEY, CDR2 SVGAGI. Between the trimmed V and J ends, which lost 2 bases and 0 bases, there was a span of 7 bases. DNA of the CDR3: TGTGCCAGCAGTTACGGGGGCTTGAACACTGAAGCTTTCTTT. Translated, it gives CASSYGGLNTEAFF.

V usage is TRBV6-6 and J usage is TRBJ1-6, with 7 bases fitting TRBD1. Germline V CDR1 and CDR2: MNHNY, SVGAGI (reference sequence). J was trimmed by 6 bases and V by 0 bases; bases with no gene match: 5. This CDR3 comprises 16 residues. The CDR3 bases are TGTGCCAGCAGTTACTCGGGGGGACAGTCTAATTCACCCCTCCACTTT. Translation gives CASSYSGGQSNSPLHF.

The gene calls are TRBV24-1 and TRBJ1-3, with D hard to call. The V and J ends lost 7 bases and 4 bases respectively, with 10 bases between them. CDR3 length: 13 amino acids. CDR1 is KGHDR, CDR2 SFDVKD, per germline. CDR3 sequence: CATSSPGGNTIYF. CDR3 nucleotide sequence: TGTGCCACCAGCTCACCGGGGGGAAACACCATATATTTT.

This clone was detected only once. V gene TRBV18 combines with J gene TRBJ1-1; TRBD1 is a possible D gene (6 bases). V dropped 2 bases and J dropped 4 bases, with 17 bases sitting between them. The CDR3 has 16 amino acids. CDR1 and CDR2 from the germline V gene are KGHSH and LQKENI. The CDR3 reads CASSPAVGGGPTEAFF. As DNA, the CDR3 is TGTGCCAGCTCACCAGCTGTTGGCGGGGGCCCCACTGAAGCTTTCTTT.